Each of the 2 T cell receptor beta chains below was sequenced from the same sample in a study of T-cell memory formation after mild COVID-19. TCRdb reprocessed the 5' RACE reads via MiXCR and lists one record per CDR3 protein. Among some 13,000 distinct CDR3 sequences listed, around 12% were seen once. Input material: PBMCs or a T cell subset sorted from them (not recorded which). All receptors derive from an adult woman who had mild COVID-19 (a few samples of this study predate the infection). Cell type and time point are not known.

This clonotype was seen many times. The chain has TRBV12-3 or TRBV12-4 and TRBJ2-7; D gene unclear. CDR3 length equals 13 residues. V was clipped by 2 bases and J by 1 base, with 6 bases between them. The CDR3 is CASSLSGSYEQYF. CDR3 nucleotide sequence: TGTGCCAGCAGTTTATCCGGTTCCTACGAGCAGTACTTC.

This clonotype was found a few times. This chain connects TRBV4-1 to TRBJ2-4; D might be TRBD2 (6 bases). CDR1 and CDR2 (germline): MGHRA, YSYEKL. Trimming pared 0 bases from V and 9 bases from J, leaving 15 bases between. This CDR3 contains 15 residues. The CDR3 protein is CASSQDWGSGGIQYF. The CDR3 DNA is TGCGCCAGCAGCCAAGATTGGGGTAGCGGCGGCATTCAGTACTTC.